Below are 2 T cell receptor beta chains sequenced from a single sample in a study of T cell responses to AZD1222 COVID-19 vaccine. Here immunoSEQ multiplex PCR was the method, and the copy in TCRdb shows in-frame clones only, minus some. The data contain around 140,000 clones, about 91% of them singletons. Sample: peripheral blood, taken 28 days after the second AZD1222 dose. These receptors were taken from an adult who received the AZD1222 COVID-19 vaccine.

This chain joins TRBV25-1 and TRBJ2-5; 7 bases are shared with TRBD1. V trimming: 1 base; J trimming: 2 bases; junction bases outside the gene matches: 1. CDR1 MGHDK and CDR2 SYGVNS come from the germline V gene. The CDR3 has 14 amino acids. CDR3 DNA: TGTGCCAGCAGTGAATGGACAGGACAAGAGACCCAGTACTTC. Translation: CASSEWTGQETQYF.

This clone is a singleton in its sample. This chain uses TRBV5-8 with TRBJ2-7, with TRBD1 matching over 9 bases. The germline V gene encodes CDR1 SGHTS and CDR2 YDEGEE. There are 14 residues in the CDR3. With V trimmed by 4 bases and J by 6 bases, 8 bases remained unmatched. CDR3 loop: CASSRGTGFREQYF. The CDR3 region has the DNA TGTGCCAGCAGCAGAGGGACAGGGTTCCGCGAGCAGTACTTC.